The sequence of this TCR beta chain was determined in a study of T cell responses to AZD1222 COVID-19 vaccine (dated by TCRdb to about 2021). About the investigation overall: A total of around 240 trial participants underwent TCR sequencing, of whom 207 received two doses of AZD1222 and some 26 received two doses of the MenACWY control vaccine. Trial participants were enrolled by age into 18-55, 56-69 and 70-plus year subgroups, with roughly 150, 30 and 60 TCR-sequenced participants respectively. What the authors observed across the whole study: The 56-69-year group was small, and its depth increase did not reach significance, likely because of low power. After two AZD1222 doses, both the breadth and the depth of spike-specific TCRs were significantly higher than at day 0 and than in MenACWY recipients. Conclusions about previously exposed vaccinees were limited because only six AZD1222 recipients were SARS-CoV-2 seropositive at baseline. Participants were mostly white British and included more females than males, and it was suggested by the authors that clonal diversity may have been underestimated. Reportedly, close to half of the unique spike-specific TCRs recognized epitopes lying outside the regions that are mutated in the B.1.351 and B.1.1.7 variants. CD4 TCRs associated with the vaccine covered the entire spike protein, and the dominant responses were in regions 160-218 and 743-854. Because no day 14 peak-response samples were available, the repertoires could be characterized only after the peak T cell response.

The CDR3 regions of human TCRbeta chains were analyzed by immunosequencing. The source study handled its data this way. Repertoire TCRs were matched against a reference library of SARS-CoV-2-specific TCRs generated with the MIRA antigen-specificity platform. Breadth was defined as the fraction of unique TCRs that were SARS-CoV-2-associated, and depth was defined as the fraction of total T cells that were SARS-CoV-2-associated. Each spike-specific TCR was assigned to its reactive spike region and to a CD4 or CD8 class using the MIRA data. Log10-transformed breadth and depth values were compared by one-way ANOVA with Sidak's multiple comparisons tests. This is the immuneACCESS table as TCRdb keeps it, with only in-frame sequences that have V and J called. A part of the clones is gone; compared with another copy, unresolved V genes explain less than half, and the rest is unexplained. V, J and clone size are taken as reported in that table, and D and trimming were inferred from the DNA itself. Here the sample has roughly 53,000 clones; 85% to 90% occur a single time. The ten biggest clones cover roughly 19% of the sample.

According to the study, the label for this sample's time point signals: baseline before first vaccination. Interpreted using the paper, the treatment or condition label stands for: meningococcal conjugate vaccine given as trial control. Vaccinee samples came from UK trials COV001 and COV002, including a single-blind randomized controlled phase 2/3 trial of AZD1222 (ChAdOx1 nCoV-19) in healthy adults. Trial participant PBMC samples were collected at day 0 and day 28 after the second dose for TCRbeta chain sequencing. Turning to this clone: Its cognate antigen has yet to be identified. No qualities accompany the bases; no much larger clone lies one base away.

V lost 1 base and J lost 5 bases; the stretch between them is 8 bases long. The CDR3 sequence holds 13 residues, the cysteine and phenylalanine included. Of all the DNA, just the CDR3 is kept, 39 bases in frame from base 1. Based on the germline V gene, the CDR1 and CDR2 sequences are SGHVS and FNYEAQ. The receptor's source is an adult in good health. The sequence is built from TRBV7-6 and TRBJ1-1; the D gene is unclear. The material sequenced was peripheral blood, taken on day 0 of MenACWY control vaccination. The CDR3 protein sequence reads: CASSLGDGTEAFF. The nucleotide sequence reads as follows: TGTGCCAGCAGCTTAGGAGATGGTACTGAAGCTTTCTTT.